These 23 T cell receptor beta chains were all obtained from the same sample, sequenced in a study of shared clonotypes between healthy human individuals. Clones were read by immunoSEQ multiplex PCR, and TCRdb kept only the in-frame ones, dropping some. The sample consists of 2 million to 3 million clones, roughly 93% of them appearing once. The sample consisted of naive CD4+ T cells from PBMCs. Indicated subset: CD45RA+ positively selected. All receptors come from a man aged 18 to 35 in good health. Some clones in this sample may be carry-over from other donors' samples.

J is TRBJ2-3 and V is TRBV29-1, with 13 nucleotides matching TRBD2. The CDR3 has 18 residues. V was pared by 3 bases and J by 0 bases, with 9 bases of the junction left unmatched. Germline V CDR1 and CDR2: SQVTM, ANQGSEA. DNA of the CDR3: TGCAGCGTTGAGGGGACTAGCGGGACGTTAGCTAGCACAGATACGCAGTATTTT. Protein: CSVEGTSGTLASTDTQYF.

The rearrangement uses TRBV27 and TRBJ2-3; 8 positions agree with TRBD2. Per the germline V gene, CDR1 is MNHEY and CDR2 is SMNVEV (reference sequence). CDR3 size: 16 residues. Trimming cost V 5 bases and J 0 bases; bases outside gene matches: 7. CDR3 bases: TGTGCCAGCAGTCCCATAACTAGCGGTAGCACAGATACGCAGTATTTT. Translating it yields CASSPITSGSTDTQYF.

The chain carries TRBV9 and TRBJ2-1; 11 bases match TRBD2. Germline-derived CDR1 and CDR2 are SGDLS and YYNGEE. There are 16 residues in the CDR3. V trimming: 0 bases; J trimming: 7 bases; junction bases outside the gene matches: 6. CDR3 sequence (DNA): TGTGCCAGCAGCGTAGCTAGCGGGAGGCTCAGAAATGAGCAGTTCTTC. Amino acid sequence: CASSVASGRLRNEQFF. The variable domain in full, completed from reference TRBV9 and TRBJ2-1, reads DSGVTQTPKHLITATGQRVTLRCSPRSGDLSVYWYQQSLDQGLQFLIQYYNGEERAKGNILERFSAQQFPDLHSELNLSSLELGDSALYFCASSVASGRLRNEQFFGPGTRLTVL.

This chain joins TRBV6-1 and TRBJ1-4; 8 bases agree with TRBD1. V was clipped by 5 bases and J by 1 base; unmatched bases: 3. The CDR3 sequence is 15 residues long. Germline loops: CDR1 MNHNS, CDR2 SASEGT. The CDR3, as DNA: TGTGCCAGCAGTCGGGGGACAGGAACTAATGAAAAACTGTTTTTT. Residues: CASSRGTGTNEKLFF.

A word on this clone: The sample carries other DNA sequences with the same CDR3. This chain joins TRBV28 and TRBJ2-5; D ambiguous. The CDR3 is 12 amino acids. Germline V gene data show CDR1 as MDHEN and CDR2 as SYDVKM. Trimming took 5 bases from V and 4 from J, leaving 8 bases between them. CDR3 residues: CASSPFTETQYF. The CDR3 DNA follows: TGTGCCAGCAGTCCCTTTACAGAGACCCAGTACTTC. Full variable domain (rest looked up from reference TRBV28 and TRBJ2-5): DVKVTQSSRYLVKRTGEKVFLECVQDMDHENMFWYRQDPGLGLRLIYFSYDVKMKEKGDIPEGYSVSREKKERFSLILESASTNQTSMYLCASSPFTETQYFGPGTRLLVL.

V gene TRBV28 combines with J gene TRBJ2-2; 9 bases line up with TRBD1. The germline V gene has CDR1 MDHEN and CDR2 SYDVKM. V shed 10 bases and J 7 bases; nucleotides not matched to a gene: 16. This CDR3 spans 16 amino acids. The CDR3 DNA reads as TGTGCCACCCTGGGGGCGGGACAGGGCGGAATCGGGGAGCTGTTTTTT. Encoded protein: CATLGAGQGGIGELFF.

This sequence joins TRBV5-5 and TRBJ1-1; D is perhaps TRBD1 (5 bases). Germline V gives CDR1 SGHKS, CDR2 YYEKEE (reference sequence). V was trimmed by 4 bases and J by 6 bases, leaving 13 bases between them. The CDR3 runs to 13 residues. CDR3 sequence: CASSPGGAAEAFF. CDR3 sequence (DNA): TGTGCCAGCAGCCCCGGGGGAGCCGCTGAAGCTTTCTTT.

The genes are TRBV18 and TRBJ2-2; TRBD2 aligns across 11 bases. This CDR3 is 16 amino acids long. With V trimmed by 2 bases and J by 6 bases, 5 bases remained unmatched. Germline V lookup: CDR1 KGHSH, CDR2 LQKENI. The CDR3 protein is CASSPSLAGGSGELFF. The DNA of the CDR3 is TGTGCCAGCTCACCATCCCTAGCGGGAGGTTCCGGGGAGCTGTTTTTT.

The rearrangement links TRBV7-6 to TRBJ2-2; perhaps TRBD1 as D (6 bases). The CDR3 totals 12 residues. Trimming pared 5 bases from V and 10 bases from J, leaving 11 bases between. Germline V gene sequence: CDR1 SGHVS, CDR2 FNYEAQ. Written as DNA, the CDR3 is TGTGCCAGCAGCGCACAGGGAGCGGAGCTGTTTTTT. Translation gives CASSAQGAELFF.

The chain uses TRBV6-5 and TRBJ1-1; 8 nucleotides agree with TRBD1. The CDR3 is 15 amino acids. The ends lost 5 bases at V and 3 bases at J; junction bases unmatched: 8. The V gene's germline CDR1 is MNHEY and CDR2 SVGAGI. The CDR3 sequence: CASSAGQGRDTEAFF. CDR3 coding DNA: TGTGCCAGCAGTGCAGGACAGGGCCGGGACACTGAAGCTTTCTTT.

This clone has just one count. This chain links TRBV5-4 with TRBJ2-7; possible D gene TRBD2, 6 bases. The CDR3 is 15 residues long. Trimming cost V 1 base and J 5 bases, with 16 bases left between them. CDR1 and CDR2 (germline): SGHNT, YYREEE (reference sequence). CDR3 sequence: CASSLMGGFSHEQYF. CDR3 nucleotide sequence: TGTGCCAGCAGCTTGATGGGGGGATTTAGCCACGAGCAGTACTTC.

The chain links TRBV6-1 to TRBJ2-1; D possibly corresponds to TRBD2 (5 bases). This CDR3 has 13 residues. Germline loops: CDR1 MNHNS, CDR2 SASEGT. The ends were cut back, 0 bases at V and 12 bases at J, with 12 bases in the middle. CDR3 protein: CASSEARRVVQFF. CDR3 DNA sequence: TGTGCCAGCAGTGAAGCTCGGCGGGTAGTGCAGTTCTTC.

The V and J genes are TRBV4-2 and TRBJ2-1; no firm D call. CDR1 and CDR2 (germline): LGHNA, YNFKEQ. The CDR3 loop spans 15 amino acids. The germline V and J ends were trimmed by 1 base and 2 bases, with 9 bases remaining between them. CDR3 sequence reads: CASSQVRAPYNEQFF. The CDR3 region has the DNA TGTGCCAGCAGCCAAGTACGGGCGCCCTACAATGAGCAGTTCTTC.

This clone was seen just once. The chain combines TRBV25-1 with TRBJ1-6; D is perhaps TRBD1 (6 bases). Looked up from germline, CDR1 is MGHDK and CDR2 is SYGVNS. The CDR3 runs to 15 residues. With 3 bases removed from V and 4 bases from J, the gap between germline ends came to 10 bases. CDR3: CASSDRQVYNSPLHF. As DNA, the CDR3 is TGTGCCAGCAGTGATAGACAGGTTTATAATTCACCCCTCCACTTT. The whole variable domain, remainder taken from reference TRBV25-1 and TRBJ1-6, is EADIYQTPRYLVIGTGKKITLECSQTMGHDKMYWYQQDPGMELHLIHYSYGVNSTEKGDLSSESTVSRIRTEHFPLTLESARPSHTSQYLCASSDRQVYNSPLHFGNGTRLTVT.

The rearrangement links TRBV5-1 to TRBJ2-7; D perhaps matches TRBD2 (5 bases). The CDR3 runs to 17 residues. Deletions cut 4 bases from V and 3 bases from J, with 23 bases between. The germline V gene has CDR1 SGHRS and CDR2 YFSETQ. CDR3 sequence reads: CASSALPPSGGSYEQYF. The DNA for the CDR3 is TGCGCCAGCAGCGCTTTACCACCGAGCGGTGGGAGCTACGAGCAGTACTTC.

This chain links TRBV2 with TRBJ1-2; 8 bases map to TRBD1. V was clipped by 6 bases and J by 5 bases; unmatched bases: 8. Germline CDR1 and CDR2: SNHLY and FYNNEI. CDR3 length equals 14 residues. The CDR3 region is CASRVGQGAYGYTF. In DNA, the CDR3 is TGTGCCAGCAGAGTCGGGCAGGGGGCTTATGGCTACACCTTC.

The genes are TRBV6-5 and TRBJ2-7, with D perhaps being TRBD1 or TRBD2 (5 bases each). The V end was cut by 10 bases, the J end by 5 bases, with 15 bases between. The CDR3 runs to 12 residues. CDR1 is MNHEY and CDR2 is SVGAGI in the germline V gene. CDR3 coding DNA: TGTGCCAATCTCCGGGGCACCCACGAGCAGTACTTC. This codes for CANLRGTHEQYF.

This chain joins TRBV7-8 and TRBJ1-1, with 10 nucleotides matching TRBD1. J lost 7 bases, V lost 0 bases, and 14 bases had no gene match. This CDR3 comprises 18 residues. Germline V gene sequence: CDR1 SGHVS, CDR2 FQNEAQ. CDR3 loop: CASSLAGYATGGMGEAFF. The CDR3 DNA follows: TGTGCCAGCAGCTTAGCGGGCTATGCGACAGGGGGCATGGGTGAAGCTTTCTTT.

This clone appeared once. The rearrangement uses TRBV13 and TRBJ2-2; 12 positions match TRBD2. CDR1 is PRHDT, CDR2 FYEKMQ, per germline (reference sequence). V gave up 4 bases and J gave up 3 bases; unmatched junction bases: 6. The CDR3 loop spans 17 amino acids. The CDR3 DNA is TGTGCCAGCAGCTCGACTAGCGGGAGTCGGGACACCGGGGAGCTGTTTTTT. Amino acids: CASSSTSGSRDTGELFF.

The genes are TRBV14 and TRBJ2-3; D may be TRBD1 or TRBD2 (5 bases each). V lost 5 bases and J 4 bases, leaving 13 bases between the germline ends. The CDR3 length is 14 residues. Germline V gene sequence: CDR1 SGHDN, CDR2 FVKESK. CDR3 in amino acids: CASSEIVGADTQYF. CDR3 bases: TGTGCCAGCAGCGAAATAGTGGGGGCAGATACGCAGTATTTT.

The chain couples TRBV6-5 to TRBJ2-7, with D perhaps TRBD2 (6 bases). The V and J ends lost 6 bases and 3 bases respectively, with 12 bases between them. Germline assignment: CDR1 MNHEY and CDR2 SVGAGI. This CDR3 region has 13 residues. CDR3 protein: CASRAGPRYEQYF. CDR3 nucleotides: TGTGCCAGCAGGGCGGGACCACGCTACGAGCAGTACTTC.

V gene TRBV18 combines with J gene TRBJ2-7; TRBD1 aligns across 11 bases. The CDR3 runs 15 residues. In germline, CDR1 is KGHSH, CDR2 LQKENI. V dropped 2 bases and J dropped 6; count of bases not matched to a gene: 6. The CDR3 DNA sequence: TGTGCCAGCTCACCATATGGGACAGGGGGGCCCGAGCAGTACTTC. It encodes CASSPYGTGGPEQYF.

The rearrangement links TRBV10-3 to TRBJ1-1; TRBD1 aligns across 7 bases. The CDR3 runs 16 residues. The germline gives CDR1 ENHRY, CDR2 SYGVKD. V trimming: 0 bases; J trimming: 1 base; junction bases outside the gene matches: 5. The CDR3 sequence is CAISESAGQKNTEAFF. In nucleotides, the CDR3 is TGTGCCATCAGTGAGTCGGCGGGACAGAAGAACACTGAAGCTTTCTTT.